This section outlines one T cell receptor beta chain sequence together with its context. Its target is not known. Looked up from germline, CDR1 is GTSNPN and CDR2 is SVGIG (reference sequence). This CDR3 comprises 15 residues. Trimming left V 4 bases short and J 1 base short, with 16 bases between. The data derive from a study of shared clonotypes between healthy human individuals. Overall study results and limits: Researchers sampled only blood; tissue repertoires likely differ.

In replicate PCRs of sorted subsets, about 190 ng DNA, about 29,000 T cell genomes, was used. The table came from immunoSEQ multiplex PCR; TCRdb's copy has only in-frame clones and leaves some out. The data show 950,000 to 1,100,000 clones, with around three quarters seen just once and 0.55% to 0.7% held by the top ten. The TCR comes from a man between 18 and 35 years old in good health. Some clones in this sample may be carry-over from other donors' samples. Sequenced sample: memory CD4+ T cells from PBMCs. Subset described: CD45RA-negative fraction. The J gene is TRBJ1-2, the V gene TRBV30; D remains ambiguous. The CDR3 DNA follows: TGTGCCTGGAAAACATATATCGGGATTAACTATGGCTACACCTTC. It specifies CAWKTYIGINYGYTF. The entire variable domain, with the rest obtained from reference TRBV30 and TRBJ1-2, is as follows: SQTIHQWPATLVQPVGSPLSLECTVEGTSNPNLYWYRQAAGRGLQLLFYSVGIGQISSEVPQNLSASRPQDRQFILSSKKLLLSDSGFYLCAWKTYIGINYGYTFGSGTRLTVV.